This record looks at one TCR beta chain sequence and its context. The data were taken from a study of blood T cell repertoires in COVID-19. Study information: Researchers got acute and convalescent COVID-19 samples from the United States, Italy and Spain. The cDNA or gDNA used as material had been derived from T cells, B-cell-depleted T cells, or PBMCs.

Original data processing: Quantification of nucleated cells was approximated via reference gene primer amplification. The table came from immunoSEQ multiplex PCR; TCRdb's copy has only in-frame clones and leaves some out. V, J and clone size derive from that table, while D and trimming were established from the DNA sequence. In the table there are over 75,000 clones, 80% to 90% of which are singletons. This receptor was obtained from a woman of 80 years or more with active COVID-19. Material: peripheral blood.

DNA for the CDR3: TGTGCCAGCAGCACTAGTTCGAGCACAGATACGCAGTATTTT. Encoded protein: CASSTSSSTDTQYF. The chain joins TRBV9 to TRBJ2-3; D possibly corresponds to TRBD2 (5 bases). This CDR3 comprises 14 residues. V lost 4 bases and J lost 0, with 9 bases in between. Germline V lookup: CDR1 SGDLS, CDR2 YYNGEE.